One and the same sample provided the 21 T cell receptor beta chains below, sequenced in a study of tumor-infiltrating lymphocytes in primary liver carcinoma. The researchers produced TCR beta cDNA from 450 to 600 ng total RNA with a constant-region primer. For TCR beta, libraries were produced by three nested multiplex PCR rounds using slightly modified ARM-PCR. Amplification in the first two PCR rounds was performed using TRBV1-TRBV30 forward primers and a C-beta reverse primer for roughly 9 cycles each. TCRdb recomputed calls from the multiplex PCR reads with MiXCR, one row per CDR3 protein. The table shows 250,000 to 400,000 distinct CDR3 sequences, with 60% to 80% occurring only once. In addition to blood RNA drawn from unsorted whole blood, germline DNA was extracted. The specimen sequenced was peripheral blood. These receptors all stem from a man aged 35-49 years with primary liver carcinoma and hepatitis B virus infection.

The rearrangement joins TRBV4-1 to TRBJ1-3; tentative D call: TRBD1 (6 bases). The V gene lost 0 bases and the J gene lost 0 bases, with 15 bases spanning the gap. CDR3 size: 18 residues. Per the germline V gene, CDR1 is MGHRA and CDR2 is YSYEKL. DNA for the CDR3: TGCGCCAGCAGCCAAGATTGGAGGGACAACCTCTCTGGAAACACCATATATTTT. The encoded protein is CASSQDWRDNLSGNTIYF.

As to this clonotype: A much larger clone differs by one base, so this may be a read error. The chain joins TRBV6-1 to TRBJ1-2; maybe TRBD1 (6 bases). Germline V CDR1 and CDR2: MNHNS, SASEGT. The CDR3 has 14 residues. CDR3 nucleotide sequence: TGTGCCAGCAGTGAAACCGTGGCCCCCGGGGGCTGCACCTTC. This codes for CASSETVAPGGCTF.

A remark on this clonotype: A much more abundant neighbour one base away suggests this may be a read error. V usage is TRBV5-1 and J usage is TRBJ1-1; D may be TRBD1 (5 bases). Between the trimmed V and J ends, which lost 2 bases and 0 bases, there was a span of 17 bases. Per germline, CDR1 SGHRS and CDR2 YFSETQ. The CDR3 contains 17 residues. CDR3 protein: CASSFEGRGEVNTEAFF. The CDR3 nucleotides read TGCGCCAGCAGCTTTGAGGGGCGCGGCGAAGTGAACACTGAAGCTTTCTTT.

J is TRBJ2-1 and V is TRBV7-9; D gene uncertain. Germline values: CDR1 SEHNR, CDR2 FQNEAQ (reference sequence). This CDR3 contains 11 residues. With 5 bases removed from V and 8 bases from J, the gap between germline ends came to 7 bases. The DNA for the CDR3 is TGTGCCAGCAGCCCGAACGATGAGCAGTTCTTC. Translated, it gives CASSPNDEQFF.

This clonotype appeared many times. J is TRBJ2-1 and V is TRBV4-3; either TRBD1 or TRBD2 may fit D (5 bases each). V gave up 0 bases and J gave up 5 bases, with 14 bases separating them. Germline CDR1 reads LGHNA; CDR2 reads YSLEER. This CDR3 has 16 amino acids. The CDR3 loop reads CASSQDMGWGNNEQFF. For the CDR3, the DNA is TGCGCCAGCAGCCAAGATATGGGCTGGGGGAACAATGAGCAGTTCTTC.

Comments on this clonotype: One junction end does not reproduce the germline sequence, and a read error may be involved. The V gene is TRBV4-1, the J gene TRBJ1-3; D uncertain. The CDR3 contains 13 residues. Germline V gene data show CDR1 as MGHRA and CDR2 as YSYEKL. The CDR3 reads CASSRVDGNTIHF. For the CDR3, the DNA is TGCGCCAGTAGCCGAGTCGACGGGAACACCATACATTTT.

This clonotype appeared many times. The chain is built from TRBV29-1 and TRBJ1-4, with 10 bases identical to TRBD1. Trimming took 2 bases from V and 8 from J; bases not matched to a gene: 8. This CDR3 contains 15 residues. The germline gives CDR1 SQVTM, CDR2 ANQGSEA. In DNA, the CDR3 is TGCAGCGTTGAACCCAAGGACAGGGGGTTAGAAAAACTGTTTTTT. It is translated as CSVEPKDRGLEKLFF. Based on the CDR3 plus reference TRBV29-1 and TRBJ1-4, the full variable domain is SAVISQKPSRDICQRGTSLTIQCQVDSQVTMMFWYRQQPGQSLTLIATANQGSEATYESGFVIDKFPISRPNLTFSTLTVSNMSPEDSSIYLCSVEPKDRGLEKLFFGSGTQLSVL.

About this clonotype: In this CDR3 the conserved last residue, phenylalanine or tryptophan, is missing, so a read error is likely. The J gene is TRBJ1-1, the V gene TRBV5-1; no definite D call. This CDR3 spans 15 amino acids. Trimming pared 0 bases from V and 3 bases from J, leaving 12 bases between. Germline CDR1 SGHRS, CDR2 YFSETQ. For the CDR3, the DNA is TGCGCCAGCAGCTTGGTCGGCCCAAGGGACACTGAAGCTTTCCTT. Residues: CASSLVGPRDTEAFL.

This clonotype was counted at least ten times. The rearrangement links TRBV6-5 to TRBJ2-7; tentative D call: TRBD2 (5 bases). The CDR3 sequence is 11 residues long. Trimming shortened V by 6 bases and J by 7 bases, and 10 bases separated the two germline ends. Germline lookup yields CDR1 MNHEY and CDR2 SVGAGI. CDR3: CASRLEGEQYF. DNA for the CDR3: TGTGCCAGCAGACTCGAGGGAGAGCAGTACTTC.

Only one count was recorded for this clonotype. This may arise from a read error, as a much more abundant clone is one base away. V gene TRBV6-6 combines with J gene TRBJ2-6; no clear D. Looked up from germline, CDR1 is MNHNY and CDR2 is SVGAGI (reference sequence). This CDR3 has 15 residues. The CDR3 region is CASNYSTAGANVLTF. CDR3 DNA: TGTGCCAGCAATTACTCGACGGCCGGGGCCAACGTCCTGACTTTC.

As to this clonotype: The junction and the germline gene differ at one end; a read error may be behind it. The chain recombines TRBV7-9 with TRBJ2-7, with D perhaps TRBD2 (6 bases). The CDR3 has 13 residues. Germline V gives CDR1 SEHNR, CDR2 FQNEAQ (reference sequence). The CDR3 here is CANSLAEVREQYF. The DNA for the CDR3 is TGTGCCAACAGCTTAGCGGAGGTGAGGGAGCAGTACTTC.

The chain links TRBV11-1 to TRBJ2-3; 11 bases agree with TRBD2. The germline V gene has CDR1 SGHAT and CDR2 FQDESV (reference sequence). V was pared by 4 bases and J by 6 bases, with 18 bases of the junction left unmatched. The CDR3 runs to 19 residues. CDR3 coding DNA: TGTGCCAGCAGCTCCGGGCTCGGACTAGCGGGCGGAATCACGGATACGCAGTATTTT. Its protein is CASSSGLGLAGGITDTQYF.

Notes on this clonotype: A read error may produce the germline difference seen at one junction end. The chain combines TRBV30 with TRBJ2-1, with a weak D call TRBD1 (7 bases). Germline V lookup: CDR1 GTSNPN, CDR2 SVGIG (reference sequence). The CDR3 is 13 amino acids. The CDR3 reads CACSGGTDNEQFF. The CDR3 bases are TGTGCCTGCAGTGGCGGGACAGACAATGAGCAGTTCTTC.

In the case of this clonotype: Because the CDR3 is missing its conserved closing phenylalanine or tryptophan, this is likely a read error. V and J are TRBV11-2 and TRBJ2-2, with 10 nucleotides matching TRBD2. There are 15 residues in the CDR3. The V gene's germline CDR1 is SGHAT and CDR2 FQNNGV. V dropped 4 bases and J dropped 5; count of bases not matched to a gene: 4. CDR3: CASSWTSGTTGELFS. The CDR3 bases are TGTGCCAGCAGCTGGACTAGCGGCACTACCGGGGAGCTGTTTTCT.

The sample holds a few counts of this clonotype. The chain joins TRBV28 to TRBJ2-2; D might be TRBD1 (6 bases). Trimming removed 5 bases at V and 13 bases at J, with 17 bases between. CDR1 is MDHEN, CDR2 SYDVKM, per germline. This CDR3 region has 13 residues. The CDR3 reads CASSLSGAAGLFF. The CDR3 DNA follows: TGTGCCAGCAGTCTCTCAGGGGCAGCAGGGCTGTTTTTT.

The V and J genes are TRBV5-1 and TRBJ2-1; D may be TRBD2 (6 bases). This CDR3 contains 15 residues. V was clipped by 0 bases and J by 8 bases, with 15 bases between them. The V gene's germline CDR1 is SGHRS and CDR2 YFSETQ. Here the CDR3 reads CASSLVSAGTDEQFF. CDR3 in DNA: TGCGCCAGCAGCTTGGTTTCGGCGGGAACCGATGAGCAGTTCTTC.

Concerning this clonotype itself: A much larger clone sits a single nucleotide away, making a read error possible. The chain uses TRBV6-1 and TRBJ2-2; possibly TRBD2 for D (6 bases). V lost 6 bases, J lost 3 bases, and 14 bases lay in between. Germline CDR1 and CDR2: MNHNS and SASEGT. The CDR3 length is 15 residues. The CDR3 nucleotides are TGTGCCAGCAGAAACCTAGCGAGAGACACCGGGGAGCTGTTTTTT. Translation: CASRNLARDTGELFF.

This chain uses TRBV9 with TRBJ2-1; no clear D. V dropped 2 bases and J dropped 0 bases, with 9 bases sitting between them. Germline lookup yields CDR1 SGDLS and CDR2 YYNGEE. CDR3 length: 15 amino acids. The chain's CDR3 is CASSVQASSYNEQFF. As DNA, the CDR3 is TGTGCCAGCAGCGTCCAGGCGAGCTCCTACAATGAGCAGTTCTTC.

Comments on this clonotype: This may stem from a read error, because a much larger clone lies one nucleotide away. The chain uses TRBV6-5 and TRBJ1-2; 8 nucleotides agree with TRBD1. Germline CDR1 MNHEY, CDR2 SVGAGI. CDR3 length equals 15 residues. CDR3 nucleotides: TGTGGCAGCAGTCAACAGGGGGTAACTAACTATGGCTACACCTTC. It yields the protein CGSSQQGVTNYGYTF.

This clonotype has a count of ten or more. This rearrangement joins TRBV10-3 to TRBJ1-5, with D possibly being TRBD1 (6 bases). The V gene lost 3 bases and the J gene lost 3 bases, with 12 bases spanning the gap. The germline V gene has CDR1 ENHRY and CDR2 SYGVKD. The CDR3 sequence is 15 residues long. The CDR3 protein is CAISDQQGINQPQHF. The CDR3, as DNA: TGTGCCATCAGTGATCAACAGGGAATCAATCAGCCCCAGCATTTT.

This chain uses TRBV12-3 or TRBV12-4 with TRBJ1-5; tentative D call: TRBD1 (6 bases). The V end was cut by 9 bases, the J end by 10 bases, with 22 bases between. The CDR3 extends over 14 amino acids. CDR3: CARSPGHGGQPQHF. The CDR3 DNA reads TGTGCCAGGAGCCCGGGGCATGGGGGCCAACCCCAGCATTTT.